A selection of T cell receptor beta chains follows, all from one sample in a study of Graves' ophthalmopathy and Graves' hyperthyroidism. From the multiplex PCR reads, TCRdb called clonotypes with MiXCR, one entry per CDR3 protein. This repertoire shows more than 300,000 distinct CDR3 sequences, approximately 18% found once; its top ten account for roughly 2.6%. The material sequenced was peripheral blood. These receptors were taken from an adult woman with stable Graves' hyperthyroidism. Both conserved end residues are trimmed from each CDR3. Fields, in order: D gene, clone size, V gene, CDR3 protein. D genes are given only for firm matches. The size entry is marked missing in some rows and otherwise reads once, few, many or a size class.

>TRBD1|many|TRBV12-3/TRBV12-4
ASSGDRAF
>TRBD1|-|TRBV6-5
ASSSDRVEETQY
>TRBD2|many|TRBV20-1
SARDIRGTSGPYEQY
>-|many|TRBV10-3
AISESYRESYGYT
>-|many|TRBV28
ASNEGGGLGEQY
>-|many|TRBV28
ASSFAMNTEAF
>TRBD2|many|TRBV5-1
ASSFGVTSPNTGELF
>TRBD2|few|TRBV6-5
ASSQGTSGSQETQC
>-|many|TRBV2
ASTLTGNPYEQY
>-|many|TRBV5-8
ASSFREFEQY
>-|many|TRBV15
ATSRDRGGEQY
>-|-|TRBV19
ASSYYQNSNQPQH
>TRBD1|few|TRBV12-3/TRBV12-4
ASSIRDRGIKY
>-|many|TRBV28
ASSQQGLGDYGYT
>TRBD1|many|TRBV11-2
ASSSNRGRGGYGYT
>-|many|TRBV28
ASSLPGAEKPHGYT
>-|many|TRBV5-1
ASSSGQATYEQY
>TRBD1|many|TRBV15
ATSRAEGTGDYGYT
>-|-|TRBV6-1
ASTPRGKSYEQY
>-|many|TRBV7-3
ASSLTTSPGSPLH
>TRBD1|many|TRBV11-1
ASSRSDRHLSYEQY
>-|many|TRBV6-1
ASSANRNGYT
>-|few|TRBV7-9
ASSRKGSQY
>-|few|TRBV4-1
ASSQGDRPETQY
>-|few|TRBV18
ASSPDRNTEAL
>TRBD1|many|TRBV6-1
ASSQDRPSSYEQY
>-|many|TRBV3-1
ASSQRPDRRNTEAF
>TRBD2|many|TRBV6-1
ASTVRGGGYEQY
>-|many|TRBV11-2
ASSLEAGRGGPQH
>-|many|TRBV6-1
ASSDGPGNQPQH
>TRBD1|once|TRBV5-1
ASSELTGTGKRAF
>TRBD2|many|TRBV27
ASSLSVEGGLAGRYEQY
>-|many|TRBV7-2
ASSSLVGNSPLH
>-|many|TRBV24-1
ATSDTLGETQY
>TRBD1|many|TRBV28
ASSLRDRRTPNYGYT
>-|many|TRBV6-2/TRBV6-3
ASSYSEDFGELF
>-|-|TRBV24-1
ATSDGSRRSTEAF
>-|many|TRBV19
ASRPLRAAQETQY
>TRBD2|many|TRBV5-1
ASRESGSGETQY
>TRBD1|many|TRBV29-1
SVEYGQGKKGEQY
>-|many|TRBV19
ASSITSSFYEQY
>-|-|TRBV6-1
ASSGHLGTYEQY
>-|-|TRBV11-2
ASSSRRGRTNYGYT
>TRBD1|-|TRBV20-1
SAQDRLESYNSPLH
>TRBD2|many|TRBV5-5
ASSITGGEQY